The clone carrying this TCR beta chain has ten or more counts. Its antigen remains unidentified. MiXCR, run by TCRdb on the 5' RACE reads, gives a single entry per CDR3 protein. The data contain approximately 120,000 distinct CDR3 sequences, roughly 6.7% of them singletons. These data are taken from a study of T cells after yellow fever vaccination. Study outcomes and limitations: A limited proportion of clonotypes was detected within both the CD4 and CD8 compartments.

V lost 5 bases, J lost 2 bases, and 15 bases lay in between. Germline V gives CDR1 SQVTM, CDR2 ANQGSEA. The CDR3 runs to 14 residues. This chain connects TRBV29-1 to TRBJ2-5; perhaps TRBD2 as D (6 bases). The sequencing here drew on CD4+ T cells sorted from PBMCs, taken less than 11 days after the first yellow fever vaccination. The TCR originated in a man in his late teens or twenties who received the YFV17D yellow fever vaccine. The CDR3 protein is CSVREKGSQETQYF. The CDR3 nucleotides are TGCAGCGTTCGGGAGAAAGGGTCTCAAGAGACCCAGTACTTC.